One sample yielded the 7 T cell receptor beta chains listed below, sequenced in a study of siplizumab effects on memory and regulatory T cells. The data were produced by immunoSEQ multiplex PCR, yet TCRdb's version contains in-frame clones alone and is incomplete. In the table there are about 100,000 clones, more than 85% of which are singletons. Specimen: CD4+ T cells sorted from blood. All receptors derive from a human donor in good health.

V and J are TRBV18 and TRBJ2-5, with TRBD1 matching 9 bases. V lost 3 bases to trimming and J lost 4 bases; unmatched junction nucleotides: 3. The CDR3 contains 14 residues. Per the germline V gene, CDR1 is KGHSH and CDR2 is LQKENI. The CDR3, as DNA: TGTGCCAGCTCACCTACAGGGGGCGCAGAGACCCAGTACTTC. This sequence encodes CASSPTGGAETQYF.

J is TRBJ1-1 and V is TRBV5-4; tentative D call: TRBD1 (6 bases). V was cut by 5 bases and J by 5 bases, with 16 bases left in between. The CDR3 extends over 14 amino acids. Looked up from germline, CDR1 is SGHNT and CDR2 is YYREEE (reference sequence). The CDR3 region has the DNA TGTGCCAGCAGTCAACAGGGAAGAGAAACTGAAGCTTTCTTT. It is translated as CASSQQGRETEAFF.

This sequence joins TRBV11-3 and TRBJ2-3; a possible D gene is TRBD2 (6 bases). CDR1 is SGHNT, CDR2 YENEEA, per germline. The CDR3 spans 16 residues. Trimming removed 5 bases at V and 0 bases at J, with 15 bases between. The CDR3 DNA sequence: TGTGCCAGCAGCCCTAACACGGGAGCTAGCACAGATACGCAGTATTTT. Protein product: CASSPNTGASTDTQYF. Full variable domain (rest looked up from reference TRBV11-3 and TRBJ2-3): EAGVVQSPRYKIIEKKQPVAFWCNPISGHNTLYWYLQNLGQGPELLIRYENEEAVDDSQLPKDRFSAERLKGVDSTLKIQPAELGDSAVYLCASSPNTGASTDTQYFGPGTRLTVL.

The gene calls are TRBV2 and TRBJ2-1; D gene unclear. This CDR3 spans 12 amino acids. CDR1 and CDR2 from the germline V gene are SNHLY and FYNNEI. Trimming pared 8 bases from V and 6 bases from J, leaving 11 bases between. In DNA, the CDR3 is TGTGCCAGCGGCCTTTGGTCCAATGAGCAGTTCTTC. Protein sequence: CASGLWSNEQFF.

The chain has TRBV28 and TRBJ1-3, with D uncertain. This CDR3 has 16 residues. CDR1 is MDHEN, CDR2 SYDVKM, per germline. V lost 10 bases and J 0 bases, leaving 19 bases between the germline ends. In DNA, the CDR3 is TGTGCCATCAGGCGATCCACTGGCACCTCTGGAAACACCATATATTTT. Protein product: CAIRRSTGTSGNTIYF.

The chain employs TRBV7-3 and TRBJ2-3; D is possibly TRBD2 (6 bases). Trimming shortened V by 8 bases and J by 2 bases, and 11 bases separated the two germline ends. CDR3 length: 13 residues. CDR1 is SGHTA, CDR2 FQGTGA, per germline. This CDR3 reads CASSAGNTDTQYF. CDR3 in DNA: TGTGCCAGCTCGGCGGGAAACACAGATACGCAGTATTTT.

This rearrangement joins TRBV28 to TRBJ1-1; TRBD1 matches 7 bases. The CDR3 length is 15 residues. The germline V gene has CDR1 MDHEN and CDR2 SYDVKM. The V segment lost 6 bases and the J segment 0 bases; nucleotides outside the gene matches: 7. The CDR3 DNA reads TGTGCCAGCAGGGAGGGGACAGACATGAACACTGAAGCTTTCTTT. This translates into CASREGTDMNTEAFF.